These 6 T cell receptor beta chains were sequenced from one sample in a study of neurological immune-mediated disorders. TCRdb reprocessed the 5' RACE reads with MiXCR, giving one entry per CDR3 protein. The sample records 66,000 or so distinct CDR3 sequences, roughly 5.5% being singletons. The material sequenced was PBMCs. The receptors derive from a woman in her twenties or thirties with multiple sclerosis.

The chain couples TRBV25-1 to TRBJ2-2, with 10 positions matching TRBD1. Germline loops: CDR1 MGHDK, CDR2 SYGVNS. The CDR3 loop spans 14 amino acids. The V and J ends lost 8 bases and 7 bases, in that order; junction bases with no gene match: 7. CDR3 sequence (DNA): TGTGCCAGCTCCGGGGACAGGGGACACGGGGAGCTGTTTTTT. This codes for CASSGDRGHGELFF.

This clonotype was seen repeatedly, ten times or more. V and J are TRBV4-1 and TRBJ2-3; weak D call: TRBD2 (7 bases). The V end lost 1 base, the J end lost 0 bases, and 11 bases lay between the germline ends. The CDR3 totals 16 residues. Germline V gene sequence: CDR1 MGHRA, CDR2 YSYEKL. In DNA, the CDR3 is TGCGCCAGCAGCCAAGTCCGGGGGGCTAGCACAGATACGCAGTATTTT. Translation gives CASSQVRGASTDTQYF.

As to this clonotype: A much larger clone lies a single base off, so this may be a read error. The rearrangement joins TRBV29-1 to TRBJ2-7; maybe TRBD1 (6 bases). Trimming removed 5 bases at V and 5 bases at J, with 13 bases between. Germline V gene sequence: CDR1 SQVTM, CDR2 ANQGSEA. CDR3 length equals 12 residues. CDR3 sequence: CSVFERGNEQYF. The CDR3 bases are TGCAGCGTTTTTGAAAGGGGGAACGAGCAGTACTTC.

This clonotype was counted many times. The V and J genes are TRBV20-1 and TRBJ2-7, with D maybe TRBD2 (6 bases). This CDR3 has 15 residues. V was trimmed by 3 bases and J by 0 bases, leaving 15 bases between them. The germline V gene has CDR1 DFQATT and CDR2 SNEGSKA (reference sequence). The CDR3 DNA reads TGCAGTGCTAGTAGGTGGGGGGTGGGCTCCTACGAGCAGTACTTC. Amino acid sequence: CSASRWGVGSYEQYF.

Points on this clonotype: One end of the junction is discordant with germline, which a read error may explain. V usage is TRBV10-3 and J usage is TRBJ2-3; TRBD2 matches 8 bases. Germline loops: CDR1 ENHRY, CDR2 SYGVKD. This CDR3 contains 14 residues. CDR3 loop: CAIGTSSRPDTLYF. The DNA of the CDR3 is TGTGCCATCGGGACTAGTAGCCGCCCAGATACGCTGTATTTT.

This clonotype has a count of ten or more. In nucleotides, the CDR3 is TGCGCCAGCAGCTTGGGGGCCGGCACAGATACGCAGTATTTT. Its translation: CASSLGAGTDTQYF. The V gene is TRBV5-1, the J gene TRBJ2-3; no definite D call. V was clipped by 0 bases and J by 1 base, with 6 bases between them. Germline CDR1 SGHRS, CDR2 YFSETQ. The CDR3 has 14 residues.